This is a list of T cell receptor beta chains from one sample in a study of CD8+CD57+ T cells in acquired aplastic anemia. TCRdb called the reads again in MiXCR, with one record for every CDR3 protein. In the table there are around 200,000 distinct CDR3 sequences, 40% to 60% of which are singletons. Input material: sorted CD4+, CD8+, or CD8+CD57+ T cells (not recorded which) from PBMCs. Receptor source: a human donor with aplastic anemia. CDR3s include the opening cysteine and the closing phenylalanine or tryptophan. Each record gives: D gene, J gene, V gene, clone size, CDR3 DNA, CDR3 protein. A D gene is named only where the DNA matches it firmly. Size tells how often a clone was seen (once, few, many) or the class of an expanded clone, and some rows leave it out.

TRBD2 TRBJ2-2 TRBV6-4 - TGTGCCAGCAGTGACGGGACTAGCACCGGGGAGCTGTTTTTT CASSDGTSTGELFF
TRBD1 TRBJ1-6 TRBV2 - TGTGCCAGCAGTGTCGGGCCAGGACAGGTCGATTCACCCCTCCACTTT CASSVGPGQVDSPLHF
- TRBJ1-2 TRBV30 - TGTGCCTGGAGCCACCAGGGGGGCTACACCTTC CAWSHQGGYTF
- TRBJ1-1 TRBV19 many TGTGCCAGTAGTATACATGGGAACACTGAAGCTTTCTTT CASSIHGNTEAFF
- TRBJ2-5 TRBV5-1 - TGCGCCAGCAGCCCCACTATACAAGAGACCCGGTACTTC CASSPTIQETRYF
- TRBJ2-5 TRBV7-9 many TGTGCCAGCAGCTCTGATGGTAGGGGTGGGCAAGAGACCCAGTACTTC CASSSDGRGGQETQYF
- TRBJ1-5 TRBV5-5 - TGTGCCAGCACCGAGGACAGCGGGAGCAATCAGCCCCAGCATTTT CASTEDSGSNQPQHF
- TRBJ2-3 TRBV6-1 - TGTGCCAGCAGGCAGGGTTCAGATACGCAGTATTTT CASRQGSDTQYF
- TRBJ1-5 TRBV19 - TGTGCCAGTAGTAACCTGGACAGCAATCAGCCCCAGCATTTT CASSNLDSNQPQHF
- TRBJ2-7 TRBV10-1 - TGTGCGACCACAGGGAAGGGAACCTACGAGCAGTACTTC CATTGKGTYEQYF